These 3 T cell receptor beta chains were sequenced from one sample in a study of blood T cell repertoires in COVID-19. Clones were sequenced by immunoSEQ multiplex PCR, and TCRdb holds only the in-frame ones, with some missing. The sample gives about 100,000 clones, roughly 90% of which show up once; around 6% is in the top ten. Specimen: peripheral blood. These receptors all stem from a man between 65 and 85 years old with acute or convalescent COVID-19.

This clone has just one count. The chain has TRBV6-5 and TRBJ2-5; 7 nucleotides agree with TRBD1. Trimming cost V 6 bases and J 3 bases; bases outside gene matches: 7. Germline V gene lookup returns CDR1 MNHEY and CDR2 SVGAGI. This CDR3 has 14 residues. The CDR3 region has the DNA TGTGCCAGCAGCCTTACCCAGGGGGAAGAGACCCAGTACTTC. Translating gives CASSLTQGEETQYF.

The CDR3 reads CASSARSANQPQHF. In nucleotides, the CDR3 is TGTGCCAGCAGTGCCAGGTCAGCAAATCAGCCCCAGCATTTT. The V call is TRBV2, the J call TRBJ1-5; D ambiguous. The CDR3 length is 14 residues. Trimming stripped 4 bases from V and 4 bases from J, with 11 bases between. Germline assignment: CDR1 SNHLY and CDR2 FYNNEI.

This chain connects TRBV28 to TRBJ1-5; D is uncertain. The CDR3 consists of 15 residues. Germline V lookup: CDR1 MDHEN, CDR2 SYDVKM. Trimming removed 3 bases from V and 0 bases from J, with 9 bases in between. In DNA, the CDR3 is TGTGCCAGCAGTTTCCCGGGTCCTAGCAATCAGCCCCAGCATTTT. Residues: CASSFPGPSNQPQHF.